These T cell receptor beta chains were read from a single sample in a study of T cell responses to AZD1222 COVID-19 vaccine. Method: immunoSEQ multiplex PCR; TCRdb's copy keeps in-frame clones and lacks some. The sample has 140,000 to 150,000 clones, about 89% seen once. Material: peripheral blood, obtained 28 days after the second dose of the MenACWY control vaccine. Source of these receptors: an adult who received the MenACWY meningococcal vaccine as a control. Each CDR3 is given with its conserved first and last residue. A D gene is named only where the DNA matches it firmly. Clone size is stated in some rows and not others, as once, few, many or a class when expanded.

TRBV5-5	-	TRBJ2-1	once	18	CASSLSIQTGSSYNEQFF	TGTGCCAGCAGCCTATCTATACAAACTGGGAGCTCCTACAATGAGCAGTTCTTC
TRBV7-8	-	TRBJ2-3	-	14	CASSPPGTAYTQYF	TGTGCCAGCAGCCCGCCCGGGACTGCTTATACGCAGTATTTT
TRBV2	-	TRBJ1-6	-	12	CASWTPNSPLHF	TGTGCCAGCTGGACACCGAATTCACCCCTCCACTTT
TRBV10-1	-	TRBJ2-3	-	11	CARKYGGTQYF	TGCGCCCGAAAGTACGGGGGTACGCAGTATTTT
TRBV12-3/TRBV12-4	-	TRBJ1-4	-	12	CASSSSGAKLFF	TGTGCCAGCAGTTCTTCAGGTGCAAAACTGTTTTTT
TRBV28	-	TRBJ1-1	-	12	CASSFGGTEAFF	TGTGCCAGCAGTTTTGGTGGGACTGAAGCTTTCTTT
TRBV3-1/TRBV3-2	-	TRBJ2-7	-	15	CASSQRGLASYEQYF	TGTGCCAGCAGCCAGAGGGGCCTTGCCTCCTACGAGCAGTACTTC
TRBV2	-	TRBJ2-2	-	14	CASTRTENTGELFF	TGTGCCAGCACTCGGACAGAGAACACCGGGGAGCTGTTTTTT
TRBV7-2	TRBD2	TRBJ2-1	-	14	CASSGTSGHNEQFF	TGTGCCAGCAGCGGGACTAGCGGGCACAATGAGCAGTTCTTC
TRBV29-1	-	TRBJ1-2	-	14	CSVFSPSGDYGYTF	TGCAGCGTTTTTTCACCTAGTGGGGACTATGGCTACACCTTC
TRBV4-3	-	TRBJ1-1	-	14	CASSQVGMDTEAFF	TGCGCCAGCAGCCAAGTGGGGATGGACACTGAAGCTTTCTTT
TRBV6-5	TRBD1	TRBJ2-3	once	16	CASSYPGTGLTDTQYF	TGTGCCAGCAGTTACCCCGGGACAGGGTTGACAGATACGCAGTATTTT
TRBV5-1	TRBD1	TRBJ1-6	-	16	CASSLSDGQAHSPLHF	TGCGCCAGCAGCTTAAGTGACGGACAGGCCCATTCACCCCTCCACTTT
TRBV6-5	TRBD1	TRBJ1-1	-	14	CASSYHTGDTEAFF	TGTGCCAGCAGTTACCACACAGGGGACACTGAAGCTTTCTTT
TRBV6-5	-	TRBJ1-3	-	13	CASSYLGGNTIYF	TGTGCCAGCAGTTACCTTGGGGGCAACACCATATATTTT
TRBV9	-	TRBJ1-4	-	15	CASSVASGSGEKLFF	TGTGCCAGCAGCGTAGCTTCGGGGTCGGGTGAAAAACTGTTTTTT
TRBV18	-	TRBJ1-3	-	15	CASSPYADTGNTIYF	TGTGCCAGCTCACCATACGCGGACACTGGAAACACCATATATTTT
TRBV6-5	TRBD2	TRBJ2-7	-	15	CASSYSGGSDYEQYF	TGTGCCAGCAGTTACTCGGGGGGGAGCGACTACGAGCAGTACTTC
TRBV20-1	TRBD1	TRBJ2-3	-	17	CSASPLGQGSLGDTQYF	TGCAGTGCTAGTCCCCTCGGACAGGGGAGTTTAGGAGATACGCAGTATTTT
TRBV18	-	TRBJ2-4	-	13	CASSPSEGSIQYF	TGTGCCAGCTCACCCAGCGAGGGAAGCATTCAGTACTTC
TRBV4-3	TRBD2	TRBJ2-3	-	17	CASSQNLAGGPADTQYF	TGCGCCAGCAGCCAGAATCTAGCGGGAGGGCCTGCAGATACGCAGTATTTT
TRBV6-2/TRBV6-3	TRBD1	TRBJ1-2	-	13	CASSSGTVLGYTF	TGTGCCAGCAGTTCCGGGACAGTCTTGGGCTACACCTTC
TRBV3-1/TRBV3-2	-	TRBJ1-4	-	12	CASGSGREELFF	TGTGCCAGCGGATCAGGTCGGGAGGAACTGTTTTTT
TRBV12-5	-	TRBJ2-1	-	12	CASGLGREGRFF	TGTGCTAGTGGTTTAGGCCGAGAGGGCCGGTTCTTC
TRBV5-1	-	TRBJ2-3	-	13	CATSAQITDTQYF	TGCGCCACCTCGGCACAGATCACAGATACGCAGTATTTT
TRBV7-8	-	TRBJ1-3	-	15	CASSLAGSAGNTIYF	TGTGCCAGCAGCTTAGCGGGTTCAGCTGGAAACACCATATATTTT
TRBV19	TRBD1	TRBJ2-1	-	15	CASSIPGQGKNEQFF	TGTGCCAGTAGTATTCCGGGACAGGGGAAGAATGAGCAGTTCTTC
TRBV7-2	TRBD1	TRBJ1-5	-	14	CASSYSTGVQPQHF	TGTGCCAGCAGCTATAGCACAGGGGTCCAGCCCCAGCATTTT
TRBV28	-	TRBJ2-2	-	13	CASSATPTGELFF	TGTGCCTCTAGCGCCACCCCAACCGGGGAGCTGTTTTTT
TRBV5-5	-	TRBJ2-7	once	16	CASSLLPSQGTYEQYF	TGTGCCAGCAGCTTGTTACCCAGTCAGGGTACATACGAGCAGTACTTC
TRBV5-5	-	TRBJ1-2	few	13	CASSPGTRPGYTF	TGTGCCAGCAGCCCCGGGACAAGGCCGGGCTACACCTTC
TRBV21-1	-	TRBJ2-3	-	12	CASSPRDYTQYF	TGTGCCAGCAGCCCCCGGGACTATACGCAGTATTTT
TRBV6-5	TRBD2	TRBJ2-7	-	16	CASSYSGLAGVHEQYF	TGTGCCAGCAGTTACTCGGGGCTAGCGGGAGTTCACGAGCAGTACTTC
TRBV18	-	TRBJ1-4	once	14	CASSPGATNEKLFF	TGTGCCAGCTCACCGGGGGCAACTAATGAAAAACTGTTTTTT
TRBV27	TRBD1	TRBJ1-6	-	14	CASGDRQGNSPLHF	TGTGCCAGCGGAGATCGACAGGGAAATTCACCCCTCCACTTT
TRBV6-2/TRBV6-3	TRBD1	TRBJ2-3	-	15	CASSYPRDRADTQYF	TGTGCCAGCAGTTACCCACGGGACAGAGCAGATACGCAGTATTTT
TRBV7-6	TRBD1	TRBJ1-5	once	14	CASSRDSINQPQHF	TGTGCCAGCAGCCGGGACAGCATCAATCAGCCCCAGCATTTT
TRBV5-1	-	TRBJ1-2	-	15	CASSLFFDGSYGYTF	TGCGCCAGCAGCTTGTTTTTCGACGGTAGCTATGGCTACACCTTC
TRBV5-1	TRBD1	TRBJ1-5	-	14	CASSPGQGRQPQHF	TGCGCCAGCAGTCCGGGACAGGGACGGCAGCCCCAGCATTTT
TRBV7-9	-	TRBJ1-2	-	14	CASSLAAANYGYTF	TGTGCCAGCAGCTTAGCGGCCGCTAACTATGGCTACACCTTC
TRBV27	-	TRBJ2-3	-	14	CASSSGQRTDTQYF	TGTGCCAGCAGTTCCGGACAGCGCACAGATACGCAGTATTTT
TRBV10-3	TRBD2	TRBJ2-3	-	14	CATSGGALEDTQYF	TGTGCCACTAGCGGGGGGGCCCTTGAAGATACGCAGTATTTT
TRBV5-4	TRBD1	TRBJ1-1	-	13	CASRWTGDTEAFF	TGTGCCAGCAGGTGGACAGGTGACACTGAAGCTTTCTTT
TRBV25-1	-	TRBJ1-3	-	17	CASSDFRQSISGNTIYF	TGTGCCAGCAGTGATTTTAGACAGTCTATATCTGGAAACACCATATATTTT
TRBV2	-	TRBJ1-6	-	15	CASSDTGHYNSPLHF	TGTGCCAGCAGTGATACAGGCCACTATAATTCACCCCTCCACTTT
TRBV9	TRBD1	TRBJ1-6	-	14	CASGTRDSNSPLHF	TGTGCCAGCGGCACCCGGGACAGTAATTCACCCCTCCACTTT
TRBV3-1/TRBV3-2	-	TRBJ1-4	-	16	CASSQGPHPANEKLFF	TGTGCCAGCAGCCAAGGCCCCCACCCAGCTAATGAAAAACTGTTTTTT
TRBV14	TRBD1	TRBJ2-2	-	15	CASSHSGGYTGELFF	TGTGCCAGCAGCCATTCAGGGGGATACACCGGGGAGCTGTTTTTT
TRBV7-2	-	TRBJ2-2	-	15	CASSPLGQNTGELFF	TGTGCCAGCAGCCCTTTGGGACAGAACACCGGGGAGCTGTTTTTT
TRBV5-5	TRBD1	TRBJ2-3	-	13	CASSLAGQYTQYF	TGTGCCAGCAGCTTGGCGGGACAGTATACGCAGTATTTT
TRBV6-5	-	TRBJ1-6	-	15	CASSYSGLDNSPLHF	TGTGCCAGCAGTTACAGCGGATTAGATAATTCACCCCTCCACTTT